Below, 2 T cell receptor beta chains from the same sample are listed, as sequenced in a study of T-cell reconstitution after alpha-beta-depleted transplantation in children. Unique molecular identifiers were incorporated into the prepared TCRbeta library. A single record per CDR3 protein comes from TCRdb applying MiXCR to the PCR reads. The data hold 700,000 to 850,000 distinct CDR3 sequences, with roughly 15% observed a single time. The specimen was PBMCs, mostly from graft donor cells, collected 360 days after TCRalphabeta/CD19-depleted stem cell transplant. The receptors derive from a male patient younger than 18 who had a stem cell transplant for acute lymphoblastic leukemia, so the T cells may come from the graft donor.

This clonotype was found a few times. The chain couples TRBV6-1 to TRBJ2-1; 14 bases line up with TRBD2. J lost 10 bases, V lost 6 bases, and 8 bases had no gene match. Germline CDR1 reads MNHNS; CDR2 reads SASEGT. CDR3 length: 15 residues. CDR3 sequence reads: CASSKFGLAGGEQFF. As DNA, the CDR3 is TGTGCCAGCAGCAAATTTGGACTAGCGGGAGGCGAGCAGTTCTTC.

This clonotype was counted ten times or more. The genes are TRBV9 and TRBJ2-1, with TRBD1 as a possible D gene (6 bases). The V and J ends lost 4 bases and 6 bases respectively, with 11 bases between them. Germline V gives CDR1 SGDLS, CDR2 YYNGEE. This CDR3 contains 13 residues. The CDR3 sequence: CASSSGQINEQFF. The CDR3 coding sequence is TGTGCCAGCAGCTCTGGACAGATCAATGAGCAGTTCTTC.